This TCR beta chain was profiled in a study of identical twins. MiXCR, run by TCRdb on the 5' RACE reads, gives a single entry per CDR3 protein. The sample includes around 530,000 distinct CDR3 sequences, approximately 16% of them seen just once. Concerning this clonotype: Its antigen is still unknown.

The V end was cut by 0 bases, the J end by 10 bases, with 21 bases between. CDR3 length: 16 residues. CDR1 and CDR2 (germline): MGHRA, YSYEKL. Study-wide results and caveats: Zero-insertion analyses might be partly confounded by invariant T cells like MAIT and iNKT.

These data also featured in a second study, about yellow fever vaccine responses in identical twins.

This TCR was sampled from a woman between 18 and 29 years old in good health. This chain uses TRBV4-1 with TRBJ1-2; weak D call: TRBD1 (6 bases). Material for sequencing was CD4+ T cells sorted from blood. CDR3: CASSQDGGRTVGIYTF. For the CDR3, the DNA is TGCGCCAGCAGCCAAGATGGTGGGAGGACAGTCGGTATCTACACCTTC.